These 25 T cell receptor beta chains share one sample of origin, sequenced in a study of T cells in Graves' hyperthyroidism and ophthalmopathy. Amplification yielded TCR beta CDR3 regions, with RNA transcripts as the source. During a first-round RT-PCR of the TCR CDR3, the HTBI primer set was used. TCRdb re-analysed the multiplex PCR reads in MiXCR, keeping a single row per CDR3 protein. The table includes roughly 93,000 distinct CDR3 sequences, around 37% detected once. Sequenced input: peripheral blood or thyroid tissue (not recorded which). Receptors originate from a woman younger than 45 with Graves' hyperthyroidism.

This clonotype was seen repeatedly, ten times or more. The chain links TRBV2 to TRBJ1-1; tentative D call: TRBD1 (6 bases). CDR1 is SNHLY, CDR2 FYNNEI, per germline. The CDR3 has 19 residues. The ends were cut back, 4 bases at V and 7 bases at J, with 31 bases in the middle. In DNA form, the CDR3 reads TGTGCCAGCAGTGGATTCTTTGTGGGGTACGGGCACCGGGGGCTTGAAGCTTTCTTT. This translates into CASSGFFVGYGHRGLEAFF.

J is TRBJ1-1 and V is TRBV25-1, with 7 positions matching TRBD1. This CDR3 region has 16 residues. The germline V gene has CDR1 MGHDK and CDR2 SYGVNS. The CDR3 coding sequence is TGTGCAGCAGTGAAGGGTACCCGGACAGGTTGGTCTGAAGCTTTCTTT. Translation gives CAAVKGTRTGWSEAFF. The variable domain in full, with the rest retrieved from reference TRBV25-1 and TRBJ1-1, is EADIYQTPRYLVIGTGKKITLECSQTMGHDKMYWYQQDPGMELHLIHYSYGVNSTEKGDLSSESTVSRIRTEHFPLTLESARPSHTSQYLCAAVKGTRTGWSEAFFGQGTRLTVV.

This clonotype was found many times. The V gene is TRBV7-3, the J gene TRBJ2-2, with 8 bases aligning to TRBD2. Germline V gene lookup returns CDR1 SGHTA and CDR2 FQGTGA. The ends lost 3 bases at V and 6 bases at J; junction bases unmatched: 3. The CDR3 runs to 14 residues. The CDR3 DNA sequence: TGTGCCAGCAGCTTTGGAGCGGGAGCCGGGGAGCTGTTTTTT. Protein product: CASSFGAGAGELFF.

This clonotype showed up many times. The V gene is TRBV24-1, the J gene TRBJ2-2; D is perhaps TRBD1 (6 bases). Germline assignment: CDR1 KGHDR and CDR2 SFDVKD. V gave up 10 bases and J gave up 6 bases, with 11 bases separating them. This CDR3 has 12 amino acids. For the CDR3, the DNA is TGTGCCACTAGGGGGACGGCCGGGGAGCTGTTTTTT. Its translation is CATRGTAGELFF.

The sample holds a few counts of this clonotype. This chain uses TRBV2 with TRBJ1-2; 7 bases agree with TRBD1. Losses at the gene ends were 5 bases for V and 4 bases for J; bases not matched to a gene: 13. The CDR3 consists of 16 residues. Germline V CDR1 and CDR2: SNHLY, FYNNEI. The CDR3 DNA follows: TGTGCCAGCAGTCCGCTGGGCAGGGCAGGGGGCTATGGCTACACCTTC. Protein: CASSPLGRAGGYGYTF.

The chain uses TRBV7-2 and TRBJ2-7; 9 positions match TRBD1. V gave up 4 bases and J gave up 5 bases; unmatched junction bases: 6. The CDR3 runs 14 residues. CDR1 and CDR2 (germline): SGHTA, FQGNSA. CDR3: CASSSRQGGHEQYF. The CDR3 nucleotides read TGTGCCAGCAGCTCTAGACAGGGGGGCCACGAGCAGTACTTC. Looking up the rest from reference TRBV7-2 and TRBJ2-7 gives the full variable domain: GAGVSQSPSNKVTEKGKDVELRCDPISGHTALYWYRQSLGQGLEFLIYFQGNSAPDKSGLPSDRFSAERTGGSVSTLTIQRTQQEDSAVYLCASSSRQGGHEQYFGPGTRLTVT.

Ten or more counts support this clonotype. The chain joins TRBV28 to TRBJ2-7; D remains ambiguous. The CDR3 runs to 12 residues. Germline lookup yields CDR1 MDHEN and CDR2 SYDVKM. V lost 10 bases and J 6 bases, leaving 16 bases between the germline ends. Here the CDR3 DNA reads TGTGCCACCTCATACCCCACCCGCGAGCAGTACTTC. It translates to CATSYPTREQYF.

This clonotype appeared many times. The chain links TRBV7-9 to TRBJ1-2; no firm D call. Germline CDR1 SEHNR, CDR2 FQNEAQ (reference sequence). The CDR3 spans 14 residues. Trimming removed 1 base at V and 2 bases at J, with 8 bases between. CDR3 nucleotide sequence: TGTGCCAGCAGCTTAGTGGGCAGCAACTATGGCTACACCTTC. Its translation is CASSLVGSNYGYTF.

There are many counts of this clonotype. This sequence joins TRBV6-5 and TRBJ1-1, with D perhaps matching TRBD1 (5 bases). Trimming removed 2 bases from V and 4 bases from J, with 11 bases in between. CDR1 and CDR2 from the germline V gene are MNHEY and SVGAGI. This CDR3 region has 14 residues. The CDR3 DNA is TGTGCCAGCAGTTACGCAGGGTTAGTCACTGAAGCTTTCTTT. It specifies CASSYAGLVTEAFF.

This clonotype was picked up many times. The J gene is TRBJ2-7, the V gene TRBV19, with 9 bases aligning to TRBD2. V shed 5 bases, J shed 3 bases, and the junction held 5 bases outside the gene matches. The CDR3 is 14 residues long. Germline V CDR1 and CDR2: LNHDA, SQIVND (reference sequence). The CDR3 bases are TGTGCCAGTAGTTTCGAGACTAGCGGCTACGAGCAGTACTTC. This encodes CASSFETSGYEQYF.

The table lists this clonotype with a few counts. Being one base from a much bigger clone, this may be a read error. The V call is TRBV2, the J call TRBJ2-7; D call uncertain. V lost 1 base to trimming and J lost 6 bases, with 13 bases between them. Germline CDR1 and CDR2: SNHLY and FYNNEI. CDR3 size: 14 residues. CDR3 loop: CASSEGVTPGEQYF. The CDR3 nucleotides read TGTGCCAGCAGTGAAGGAGTCACTCCGGGCGAGCAGTACTTC.

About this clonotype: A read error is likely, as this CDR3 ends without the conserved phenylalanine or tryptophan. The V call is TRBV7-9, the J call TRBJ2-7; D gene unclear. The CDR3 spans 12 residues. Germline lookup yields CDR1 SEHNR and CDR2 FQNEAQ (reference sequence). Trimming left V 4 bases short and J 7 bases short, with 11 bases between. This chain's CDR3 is CASSYDGAEQYL. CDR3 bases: TGTGCCAGCAGCTACGACGGAGCAGAGCAGTACTTG.

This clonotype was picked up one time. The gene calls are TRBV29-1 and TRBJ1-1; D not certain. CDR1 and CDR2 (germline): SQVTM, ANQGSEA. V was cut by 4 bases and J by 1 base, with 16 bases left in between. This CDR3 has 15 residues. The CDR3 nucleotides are TGCAGCGTTGGTGGAAGGGAAACGGCGAACACTGAAGCTTTCTTT. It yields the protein CSVGGRETANTEAFF.

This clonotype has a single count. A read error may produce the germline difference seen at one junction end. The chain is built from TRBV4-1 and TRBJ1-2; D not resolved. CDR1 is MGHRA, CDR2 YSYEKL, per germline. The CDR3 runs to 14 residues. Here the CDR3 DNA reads TGCGCCAGCAGCCAAGAACAGCCCCACTATGGCAACACCTTC. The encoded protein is CASSQEQPHYGNTF.

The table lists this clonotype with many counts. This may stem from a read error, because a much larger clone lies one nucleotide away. CDR3 coding DNA: TGTGCCAGTAGCACGACAGAGCTTAACTACGAGCGGTACTTC. Translation gives CASSTTELNYERYF. The rearrangement uses TRBV19 and TRBJ2-7; TRBD1 is a possible D gene (5 bases). This CDR3 region has 14 residues. From germline, CDR1 is LNHDA and CDR2 SQIVND (reference sequence).

The CDR3 is CASRAGLAGVEQYF. DNA for the CDR3: TGTGCCAGTCGAGCGGGACTAGCGGGAGTCGAGCAGTACTTC. The gene calls are TRBV9 and TRBJ2-7, with 14 nucleotides matching TRBD2. This CDR3 has 14 residues. The V segment lost 8 bases and the J segment 6 bases; nucleotides outside the gene matches: 7. Germline values: CDR1 SGDLS, CDR2 YYNGEE.

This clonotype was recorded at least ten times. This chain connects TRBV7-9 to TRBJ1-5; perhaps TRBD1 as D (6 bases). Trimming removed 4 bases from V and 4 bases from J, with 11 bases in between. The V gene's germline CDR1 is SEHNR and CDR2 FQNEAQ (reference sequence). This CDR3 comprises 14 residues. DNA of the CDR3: TGTGCCAGCAGCTCTGGACAGCAGAATCAGCCCCAGCATTTT. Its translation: CASSSGQQNQPQHF. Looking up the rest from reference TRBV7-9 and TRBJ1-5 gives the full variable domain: DTGVSQNPRHKITKRGQNVTFRCDPISEHNRLYWYRQTLGQGPEFLTYFQNEAQLEKSRLLSDRFSAERPKGSFSTLEIQRTEQGDSAMYLCASSSGQQNQPQHFGDGTRLSIL.

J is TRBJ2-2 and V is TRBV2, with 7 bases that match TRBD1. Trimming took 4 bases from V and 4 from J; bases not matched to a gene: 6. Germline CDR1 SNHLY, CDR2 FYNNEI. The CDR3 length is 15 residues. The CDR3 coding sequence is TGTGCCAGCAGTGCGACAGGGTTGGGCACCGGGGAGCTGTTTTTT. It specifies CASSATGLGTGELFF.

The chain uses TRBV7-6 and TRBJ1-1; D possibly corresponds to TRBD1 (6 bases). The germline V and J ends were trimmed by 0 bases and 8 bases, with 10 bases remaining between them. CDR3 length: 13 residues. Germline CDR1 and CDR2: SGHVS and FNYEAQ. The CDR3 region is CASSLAGGGEAFF. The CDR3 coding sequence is TGTGCCAGCAGCTTAGCCGGGGGGGGCGAAGCTTTCTTT.

CDR3 DNA sequence: TGTGCCAGCAGTTTTCGCAGCGACACCGGGGAGCTGTTTTTT. This translates into CASSFRSDTGELFF. This chain links TRBV12-3 or TRBV12-4 with TRBJ2-2; D is unresolved. V shed 3 bases and J shed 3 bases, with 8 bases lying between them. The CDR3 length is 14 residues.

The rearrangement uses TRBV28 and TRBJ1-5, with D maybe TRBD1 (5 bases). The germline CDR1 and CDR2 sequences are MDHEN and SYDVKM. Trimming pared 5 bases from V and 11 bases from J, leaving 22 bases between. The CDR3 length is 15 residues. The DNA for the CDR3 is TGTGCCAGCAGTCCCGGGACTAGCGGTAGGAAGACCCAGCATTTT. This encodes CASSPGTSGRKTQHF.

In nucleotides, the CDR3 is TGTGCCAGCAGTGAAACTAGGTCAAGGGAAGAGACCCAGTACTTC. Its protein product is CASSETRSREETQYF. V usage is TRBV25-1 and J usage is TRBJ2-5; a weak D match, TRBD2 (5 bases). This CDR3 is built from 15 residues. V was pared by 2 bases and J by 3 bases, with 13 bases between. CDR1 and CDR2 from the germline V gene are MGHDK and SYGVNS.

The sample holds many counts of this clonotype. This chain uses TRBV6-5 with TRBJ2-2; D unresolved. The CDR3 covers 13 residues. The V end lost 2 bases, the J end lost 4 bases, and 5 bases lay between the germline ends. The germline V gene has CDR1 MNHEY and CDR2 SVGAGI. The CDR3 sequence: CASSYIGTGELFF. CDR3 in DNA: TGTGCCAGCAGTTACATCGGCACCGGGGAGCTGTTTTTT.

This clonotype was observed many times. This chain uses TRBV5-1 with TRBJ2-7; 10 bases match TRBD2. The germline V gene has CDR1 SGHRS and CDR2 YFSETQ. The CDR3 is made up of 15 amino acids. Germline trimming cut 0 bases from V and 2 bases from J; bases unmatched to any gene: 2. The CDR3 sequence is CASSLEAGGPYEQYF. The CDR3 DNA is TGCGCCAGCAGCTTGGAAGCGGGAGGGCCCTACGAGCAGTACTTC.

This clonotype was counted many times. The DNA of the CDR3 is TGTGCCAGCAGTCCCCGGGGACAAGGCTACGAGCAGTACTTC. It yields the protein CASSPRGQGYEQYF. V gene TRBV7-2 combines with J gene TRBJ2-7; D may be TRBD1 (6 bases). The CDR3 totals 14 residues. Trimming removed 6 bases at V and 3 bases at J, with 15 bases between. Germline CDR1 reads SGHTA; CDR2 reads FQGNSA.